This is a list of T cell receptor beta chains from one sample in a study of shared clonotypes between healthy human individuals. Measured with immunoSEQ multiplex PCR; TCRdb has only the in-frame clones, and not every one. The table records about 580,000 clones, 95% to 98% of them present only once. Sequenced input: naive CD8+ T cells sorted from blood. These receptors were obtained from a man aged 25 to 40 in good health. The conserved cysteine and the conserved F or W are not part of the CDR3 here.

V gene	J gene	CDR3 protein
TRBV6-4	TRBJ2-5	ASSATGPQETQY
TRBV5-5	TRBJ2-4	ASSMGQGQNIQY
TRBV18	TRBJ2-7	ASSPGGLAGGPLPYEQY
TRBV28	TRBJ1-2	ASSFGANDGYGYT
TRBV7-9	TRBJ2-3	ASRSGTSGTAPLDTQY
TRBV7-9	TRBJ2-1	ASDREAEGRAAF
TRBV6-5	TRBJ1-1	ASSLSQGPWTEAF
TRBV6-1	TRBJ1-2	ASSERGGLYGYT
TRBV29-1	TRBJ2-1	SVEGRGSRGIEQF
TRBV11-2	TRBJ2-7	ASSLFGGYEQY
TRBV7-9	TRBJ2-5	ASSLSGETQY
TRBV7-2	TRBJ1-4	ASSLALPTNEKLF
TRBV27	TRBJ1-2	ASSFQVNYGYT
TRBV5-1	TRBJ2-7	ASSLVSLYEQY
TRBV27	TRBJ2-3	ASRLLGARADTQY
TRBV27	TRBJ2-7	ASSLSGSLYEQY
TRBV30	TRBJ2-1	AWSVGLGLAGVREQF
TRBV7-9	TRBJ1-2	ASSREALNYGYT